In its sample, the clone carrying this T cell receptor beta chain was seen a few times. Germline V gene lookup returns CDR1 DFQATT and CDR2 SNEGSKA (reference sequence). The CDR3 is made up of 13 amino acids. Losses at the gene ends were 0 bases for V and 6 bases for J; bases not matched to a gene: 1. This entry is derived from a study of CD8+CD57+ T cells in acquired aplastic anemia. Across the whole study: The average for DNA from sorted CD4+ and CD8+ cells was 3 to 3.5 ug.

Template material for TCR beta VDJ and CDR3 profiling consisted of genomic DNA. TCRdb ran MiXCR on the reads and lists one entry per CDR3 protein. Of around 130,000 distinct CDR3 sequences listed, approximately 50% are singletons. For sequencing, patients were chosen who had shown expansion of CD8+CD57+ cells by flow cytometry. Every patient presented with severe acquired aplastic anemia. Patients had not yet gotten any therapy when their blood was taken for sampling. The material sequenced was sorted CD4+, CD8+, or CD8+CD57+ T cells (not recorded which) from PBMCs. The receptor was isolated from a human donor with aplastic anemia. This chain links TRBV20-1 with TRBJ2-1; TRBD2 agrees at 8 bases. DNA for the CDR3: TGCAGTGCTAGAGACCTAGCGGGCAATGAGCAGTTCTTC. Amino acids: CSARDLAGNEQFF.